Shown below are 29 T cell receptor beta chains from a single sample sequenced in a study of blood T cell repertoires in COVID-19. Only in-frame clones appear in the TCRdb table, and some are missing; sequencing was by immunoSEQ multiplex PCR. The data contain 490,000 or so clones, about nine tenths of them singletons. Material: PBMCs or T cells enriched from blood (not recorded which). The receptors originated from a woman aged 55-75 years who had recovered from COVID-19.

V usage is TRBV7-8 and J usage is TRBJ2-1; 13 bases are a match to TRBD2. The CDR3 extends over 18 amino acids. The germline CDR1 and CDR2 sequences are SGHVS and FQNEAQ. V gave up 4 bases and J gave up 4 bases; unmatched junction bases: 10. The CDR3 here is CASSSPYELAGGYNEQFF. The CDR3 nucleotides read TGTGCCAGCAGCTCCCCCTACGAACTAGCGGGGGGGTACAATGAGCAGTTCTTC.

Here the CDR3 DNA reads TGTGCCAGTAGTAGGGGGCGTTTTCAGGATTCTGAAAAACTGTTTTTT. It codes for CASSRGRFQDSEKLFF. The chain couples TRBV19 to TRBJ1-4; tentative D call: TRBD1 (6 bases). Germline values: CDR1 LNHDA, CDR2 SQIVND (reference sequence). CDR3 length: 16 amino acids. Trimming took 4 bases from V and 7 from J, leaving 19 bases between them.

V usage is TRBV5-1 and J usage is TRBJ2-3; TRBD1 aligns across 8 bases. Germline V gene data show CDR1 as SGHRS and CDR2 as YFSETQ. The CDR3 runs to 18 residues. V lost 4 bases, J lost 2 bases, and 15 bases stayed unmatched. The DNA for the CDR3 is TGCGCCAGCAGCCCCTCGCCGGGCAGGGGGCGGATCACAGATACGCAGTATTTT. Translated: CASSPSPGRGRITDTQYF.

This chain joins TRBV12-3 or TRBV12-4 and TRBJ1-2; perhaps TRBD1 as D (5 bases). V dropped 3 bases and J dropped 6 bases, with 11 bases sitting between them. The length of the CDR3 is 13 residues. CDR3 in amino acids: CASSLGGVDGYTF. The CDR3 coding sequence is TGTGCCAGCAGTTTGGGGGGGGTGGATGGCTACACCTTC.

The V gene is TRBV5-8, the J gene TRBJ1-1; D is uncertain. The V end was cut by 3 bases, the J end by 3 bases, with 9 bases between. Germline V CDR1 and CDR2: SGHTS, YDEGEE. There are 13 residues in the CDR3. CDR3 amino acids: CASSSEMHTEAFF. CDR3 coding DNA: TGTGCCAGCAGCTCAGAAATGCACACTGAAGCTTTCTTT.

The V and J genes are TRBV10-1 and TRBJ1-1; possible D gene TRBD1, 6 bases. Trimming took off 4 bases at V and 0 bases at J, with 9 bases between the two ends. The CDR3 totals 14 residues. Germline V gene lookup returns CDR1 WNHNN and CDR2 SYGVQD (reference sequence). DNA for the CDR3: TGCGCCAGCAGTGCCGGGACAATGAACACTGAAGCTTTCTTT. Translated: CASSAGTMNTEAFF.

The chain combines TRBV7-9 with TRBJ2-2; perhaps TRBD1 as D (6 bases). The CDR3 has 16 residues. Trimming took 5 bases from V and 2 from J, leaving 15 bases between them. Germline loops: CDR1 SEHNR, CDR2 FQNEAQ (reference sequence). The CDR3 nucleotides are TGTGCCAGCAGCCGGGCCGGGACACCCAACACCGGGGAGCTGTTTTTT. Protein: CASSRAGTPNTGELFF.

The chain employs TRBV7-2 and TRBJ2-1; 10 bases line up with TRBD2. Germline lookup yields CDR1 SGHTA and CDR2 FQGNSA. The CDR3 contains 16 residues. V lost 3 bases and J lost 4; bases outside the gene matches: 6. The CDR3 protein is CASSFSGGTIYNEQFF. DNA of the CDR3: TGTGCCAGCAGCTTTAGCGGGGGGACAATTTACAATGAGCAGTTCTTC.

This sequence joins TRBV3-1 (or the pseudogene TRBV3-2) and TRBJ1-2, with 9 nucleotides matching TRBD1. This CDR3 region has 16 residues. The junction had 6 bases not matched to a gene; V was cut back by 0 bases and J by 4 bases. Germline V CDR1 and CDR2: LGHDT, YNNKEL (reference sequence). The CDR3 bases are TGTGCCAGCAGCCAAGATAAAACAGGGGGCATCTATGGCTACACCTTC. As protein: CASSQDKTGGIYGYTF.

Of note for this clone: Distinct nucleotide sequences in the sample also encode this CDR3. This chain links TRBV15 with TRBJ1-2; 9 nucleotides match TRBD1. With 0 bases clipped from V and 5 bases from J, the junction kept 1 base outside the gene matches. The CDR3 loop spans 14 amino acids. Germline V gene lookup returns CDR1 LNHNV and CDR2 YYDKDF (reference sequence). CDR3 in DNA: TGTGCCACCAGCAGAGACGGACAGGGGTATGGCTACACCTTC. This translates into CATSRDGQGYGYTF.

This chain uses TRBV5-8 with TRBJ1-6; 8 nucleotides match TRBD1. The CDR3 has 19 amino acids. Trimming took 2 bases from V and 5 from J; bases not matched to a gene: 15. In germline, CDR1 is SGHTS, CDR2 YDEGEE. The CDR3 DNA sequence: TGTGCCAGCAGCTTTTACGGGGGATCGCAGGGGGCAAATAATTCACCCCTCCACTTT. This translates into CASSFYGGSQGANNSPLHF.

This CDR3 is CASSDQGRGSNQPQHF. CDR3 nucleotide sequence: TGCGCCAGCAGTGACCAGGGGCGAGGAAGCAATCAGCCCCAGCATTTT. The chain combines TRBV10-2 with TRBJ1-5, with a weak D call TRBD1 (6 bases). Germline CDR1 and CDR2: WSHSY and SAAADI. CDR3 length equals 16 residues. V was shortened by 3 bases and J by 1 base, with 13 bases between the two germline ends.

The V call is TRBV19, the J call TRBJ1-6; D is ambiguous. This CDR3 has 17 amino acids. Germline CDR1 is LNHDA and CDR2 is SQIVND (reference sequence). The V gene lost 3 bases and the J gene lost 0 bases, with 12 bases spanning the gap. The CDR3 DNA reads as TGTGCCAGTAGTATCGACGGGGTGAGCTCCTATAATTCACCCCTCCACTTT. This translates into CASSIDGVSSYNSPLHF.

The chain recombines TRBV5-1 with TRBJ1-2; possibly TRBD1 for D (5 bases). Trimming pared 4 bases from V and 4 bases from J, leaving 17 bases between. The CDR3 covers 15 residues. Germline CDR1 is SGHRS and CDR2 is YFSETQ. In nucleotides, the CDR3 is TGCGCCAGCAGCCGTTCAAGAGACAGCATCTATGGCTACACCTTC. It is translated as CASSRSRDSIYGYTF.

This clone showed up just a few times. The CDR3 DNA is TGTGCCAGTAGTATAGGAGCTCAGCCCCAGCATTTT. Its protein is CASSIGAQPQHF. The chain combines TRBV19 with TRBJ1-5, with D uncertain. The CDR3 consists of 12 residues. Germline values: CDR1 LNHDA, CDR2 SQIVND (reference sequence). Trimming stripped 1 base from V and 6 bases from J, with 4 bases between.

The rearrangement links TRBV29-1 to TRBJ2-3, with TRBD2 matching over 11 bases. The CDR3 loop spans 15 amino acids. The junction had 7 bases not matched to a gene; V was cut back by 2 bases and J by 6 bases. Germline assignment: CDR1 SQVTM and CDR2 ANQGSEA. CDR3 DNA sequence: TGCAGCGTTGAATCGACTAGCGGGGACCTCGATACGCAGTATTTT. It specifies CSVESTSGDLDTQYF.

The chain carries TRBV9 and TRBJ1-3, with 7 bases fitting TRBD1. Germline-derived CDR1 and CDR2 are SGDLS and YYNGEE. The CDR3 extends over 15 amino acids. With 5 bases clipped from V and 0 bases from J, the junction kept 5 bases outside the gene matches. CDR3 region: CASSLQGNSGNTIYF. CDR3 nucleotide sequence: TGTGCCAGCAGTCTACAGGGGAACTCTGGAAACACCATATATTTT.

This clone was detected only a few times. The CDR3 region is CASSLTTGAFNQPQHF. Here the CDR3 DNA reads TGTGCCAGCAGCTTGACCACAGGGGCCTTCAATCAGCCCCAGCATTTT. The chain recombines TRBV5-6 with TRBJ1-5, with TRBD1 matching 7 bases. Germline assignment: CDR1 SGHDT and CDR2 YYEEEE. V lost 1 base to trimming and J lost 3 bases; unmatched junction nucleotides: 7. The CDR3 spans 16 residues.

The gene calls are TRBV24-1 and TRBJ2-3; 11 bases are a match to TRBD1. With 3 bases clipped from V and 6 bases from J, the junction kept 10 bases outside the gene matches. The CDR3 covers 17 residues. Germline V gives CDR1 KGHDR, CDR2 SFDVKD. The DNA of the CDR3 is TGTGCCACCAGTGATCGTGGACAGGGGGCGAGCATCGATACGCAGTATTTT. This encodes CATSDRGQGASIDTQYF.

The rearrangement joins TRBV19 to TRBJ2-5; D unresolved. Germline V CDR1 and CDR2: LNHDA, SQIVND (reference sequence). V was pared by 5 bases and J by 5 bases, with 12 bases between. The CDR3 spans 13 residues. CDR3 sequence reads: CASSSNYAETQYF. The CDR3 nucleotides are TGTGCCAGTAGTTCAAACTACGCGGAGACCCAGTACTTC.

The CDR3 sequence is CASSRTTGGGNQPQHF. CDR3 nucleotides: TGCGCCAGCAGCCGTACGACAGGGGGCGGGAATCAGCCCCAGCATTTT. The J gene is TRBJ1-5, the V gene TRBV4-1, with 10 nucleotides matching TRBD1. The J segment lost 4 bases and the V segment lost 4 bases, leaving 7 bases of the junction unmatched. Looked up from germline, CDR1 is MGHRA and CDR2 is YSYEKL. There are 16 residues in the CDR3.

The rearrangement joins TRBV27 to TRBJ2-7; D might be TRBD1 (5 bases). Trimming stripped 5 bases from V and 2 bases from J, with 16 bases between. The CDR3 runs to 15 residues. Germline values: CDR1 MNHEY, CDR2 SMNVEV (reference sequence). The CDR3 DNA sequence: TGTGCCAGCAGTCCCACGCCGACAGAGACCTACGAGCAGTACTTC. Protein sequence: CASSPTPTETYEQYF.

This sequence joins TRBV5-4 and TRBJ2-2, with TRBD1 as a possible D gene (6 bases). CDR3 length: 13 residues. With 0 bases removed from V and 7 bases from J, the gap between germline ends came to 7 bases. The V gene's germline CDR1 is SGHNT and CDR2 YYREEE (reference sequence). This CDR3 is CASSLGGGGELFF. CDR3 sequence (DNA): TGTGCCAGCAGCTTGGGAGGGGGCGGGGAGCTGTTTTTT.

The sample holds one count of this clone. This same CDR3 is encoded by further DNA sequences in the sample. The chain recombines TRBV6-5 with TRBJ1-2, with 8 positions matching TRBD1. The trim removed 5 bases at V and 0 bases at J, leaving 2 bases unmatched. This CDR3 is built from 14 residues. Looked up from germline, CDR1 is MNHEY and CDR2 is SVGAGI. CDR3 in DNA: TGTGCCAGCAGTAGGACAGGGTCTAACTATGGCTACACCTTC. As protein: CASSRTGSNYGYTF.

This sequence joins TRBV5-4 and TRBJ2-2; D is unclear. Germline V gene data show CDR1 as SGHNT and CDR2 as YYREEE (reference sequence). This CDR3 has 16 residues. Trimming removed 0 bases from V and 0 bases from J, with 9 bases in between. In DNA form, the CDR3 reads TGTGCCAGCAGCTTGGGTACGGTCCCGAACACCGGGGAGCTGTTTTTT. It specifies CASSLGTVPNTGELFF. The variable domain in full, with the rest retrieved from reference TRBV5-4 and TRBJ2-2, is ETGVTQSPTHLIKTRGQQVTLRCSSQSGHNTVSWYQQALGQGPQFIFQYYREEENGRGNFPPRFSGLQFPNYSSELNVNALELDDSALYLCASSLGTVPNTGELFFGEGSRLTVL.

The V call is TRBV5-5, the J call TRBJ1-1; no clear D. Germline assignment: CDR1 SGHKS and CDR2 YYEKEE (reference sequence). There are 14 residues in the CDR3. Trimming shortened V by 2 bases and J by 4 bases, and 12 bases separated the two germline ends. CDR3 coding DNA: TGTGCCAGCAGCTTAGGGAGGGAGGCCACTGAAGCTTTCTTT. Protein product: CASSLGREATEAFF.

This rearrangement joins TRBV6-5 to TRBJ1-1; 8 nucleotides match TRBD1. V was pared by 7 bases and J by 7 bases, with 14 bases of the junction left unmatched. The germline V gene has CDR1 MNHEY and CDR2 SVGAGI. This CDR3 has 15 residues. The CDR3 DNA sequence: TGTGCCAGCACCGAACTAGGACAGGGAGGGGTTGAAGCTTTCTTT. Protein: CASTELGQGGVEAFF.

The genes are TRBV5-4 and TRBJ1-1; possibly TRBD1 for D (6 bases). Germline V lookup: CDR1 SGHNT, CDR2 YYREEE (reference sequence). The length of the CDR3 is 14 residues. V lost 4 bases and J lost 1, with 11 bases in between. The CDR3 DNA reads TGTGCCAGCAGCGTCGGACAGCAGAACACTGAAGCTTTCTTT. It translates to CASSVGQQNTEAFF.

This clone showed up just once. J is TRBJ1-2 and V is TRBV13, with D tentatively TRBD1 (6 bases). Germline lookup yields CDR1 PRHDT and CDR2 FYEKMQ (reference sequence). The CDR3 contains 15 residues. V lost 8 bases, J lost 6 bases, and 22 bases lay in between. Here the CDR3 reads CASGDYRVVEDGYTF. CDR3 DNA: TGTGCCAGCGGGGATTACAGGGTCGTGGAGGATGGCTACACCTTC. Complete variable domain (other parts from reference TRBV13 and TRBJ1-2): AAGVIQSPRHLIKEKRETATLKCYPIPRHDTVYWYQQGPGQDPQFLISFYEKMQSDKGSIPDRFSAQQFSDYHSELNMSSLELGDSALYFCASGDYRVVEDGYTFGSGTRLTVV.